This T cell receptor beta chain was obtained from a study of beta chain features in type 1 diabetes. Reverse transcription of all isolated RNA meant that expressed TCRB transcripts were sequenced. Only in-frame clones appear in the TCRdb table, and some are missing; sequencing was by immunoSEQ multiplex PCR. The sample comprises almost 350,000 clones, approximately 8.2% of which are singletons, and 0.44% rests with the top ten. V shed 1 base and J shed 11 bases, with 12 bases lying between them. Germline assignment: CDR1 LNHNV and CDR2 YYDKDF (reference sequence). The CDR3 contains 13 residues. Sequenced sample: central memory CD4+ T cells from blood. This TCR was recovered from a woman aged 18-30 years in good health. The genes are TRBV15 and TRBJ1-5; perhaps TRBD1 as D (6 bases). CDR3 nucleotide sequence: TGTGCCACCAGCAGAGTTGTGAGGGACACCCAGCATTTT. Amino acid sequence: CATSRVVRDTQHF.